This TCR beta chain was identified during a study of OX40 agonist ivuxolimab in advanced cancers. As for the study more broadly: Ivuxolimab, which targeted the costimulatory receptor OX40 (CD134), was an agonistic, fully human IgG2 monoclonal antibody. The paper covers the monotherapy dose-escalation part of the phase I ivuxolimab trial, which included N ≈ 50 patients. Partial responses occurred in three dose-escalation patients, of whom one had hepatocellular carcinoma and two had cutaneous melanoma. The point of sequencing TCRbeta in the periphery was to test whether ivuxolimab changed TCR sequence diversity and drove clonal T-cell expansion. Patients were allowed to have had prior anti-PD-1, anti-PD-L1 or anti-CTLA-4 therapy, and approximately 40% of the dose-escalation patients had been treated with checkpoint inhibitors. Intravenous ivuxolimab was administered to patients every 2 weeks at six dose levels: 0.01, 0.1, 0.3, 1.5, 3 and 10 mg/kg. Among the roughly 54 dose-escalation patients, approximately 20 had hepatocellular carcinoma, roughly 15 melanoma, 9 renal cell carcinoma and 9 head and neck cancer. The dose-escalation cohort was 80% to 90% male with a mean age of approximately 59 years, ranging from about 23 to 85.

Patients with a history of autoimmune disease or receiving systemic immunosuppression were excluded from the trial. In every dose cohort, peripheral blood was drawn for TCR sequencing at baseline, cycle 4 day 1, and cycle 7 day 1. Samples came from an open-label, multicenter, first-in-human phase I dose-escalation trial of ivuxolimab. The trial enrolled adults with locally advanced or metastatic head and neck squamous cell, hepatocellular, melanoma or renal cell carcinoma. Before TCR sequencing, CD4+ and CD8+ T cells were separately sorted from peripheral blood. For sequencing of the TCRbeta CDR3 region, genomic DNA was extracted from the sorted cells. The immunoSEQ Assay was used for sequencing of TCRbeta CDR3 regions. TCRdb stores this immuneACCESS table with in-frame sequences only. Part of the clones is absent; in the studies checked, under half of the shortfall reflects unresolved V genes, and no reason is known for the rest. The table for this sample lists tens of thousands of clones; roughly 90% of them were counted only once. The ten largest make up roughly 0.55% of the sample.

To note about this clone: No cognate antigen has been identified for it. No base-level quality is on record; no much larger clone is a single base apart.

Overall study results and their limits: At doses of 0.1 to 3.0 mg/kg, clonal expansion of both CD4+ and CD8+ T cells in blood was seen between baseline and week 6. Which antigens the clonally expanded peripheral T cells were specific for was not determined. In the 0.1-3.0 mg/kg groups, partial responders had among the lowest normalized peripheral clonal expansion, particularly in CD8+ T cells. Low levels of normalized T-cell clonal expansion were also seen in some nonresponding patients. On average, CD8+ T cells showed more expanded clones than CD4+ T cells after ivuxolimab.

The CDR3 contains 13 residues, cysteine and phenylalanine counted. Of all the DNA, just the CDR3 is kept, 39 bases in frame from base 1. The germline V gene provides CDR1 MNHNS and CDR2 SASEGT. Compared with germline, V lacks 8 bases and J lacks 5 bases; bases without a gene match: 6. The clonotype was recovered from an adult with an advanced solid tumor such as melanoma, head and neck, liver or kidney cancer. The chain is encoded by TRBV6-1 joined to TRBJ2-7; 10 junctional bases match TRBD1. This specimen consisted of CD4+ or CD8+ T cells sorted from blood, obtained in a trial of the OX40 agonist ivuxolimab. The CDR3 sequence is CASPGQGPHEQYF. The DNA sequence reads TGTGCCAGCCCGGGACAGGGGCCCCACGAGCAGTACTTC.